The present T cell receptor (beta chain) was sequenced within a study of T cells in localized non-small cell lung cancer. Clones were sequenced by immunoSEQ multiplex PCR, and TCRdb holds only the in-frame ones, with some missing. The sample consists of tens of thousands of clones, roughly 82% of them appearing once. As for this clone: Its antigen remains unidentified.

Germline V gene sequence: CDR1 SGHAT, CDR2 FQNNGV. V lost 2 bases and J lost 1; bases outside the gene matches: 11. This CDR3 comprises 18 residues. Regarding the study as a whole: The greatest T cell clonality was found in uninvolved adjacent lung (higher than in tumor). Within adjacent lung there appeared a median around 55 of the top 100 tumor clones. Longer overall survival was associated with a higher density of T cells in the blood.

This clonotype was sampled from a male donor older than 55 with stage III squamous cell lung carcinoma. The rearrangement links TRBV11-2 to TRBJ2-1; TRBD1 agrees at 7 bases. The input for sequencing was peripheral blood, taken before any cancer treatment. The CDR3 bases are TGTGCCAGCAGCTTATACTCTAATTTGGGACAGTCCTACAATGAGCAGTTCTTC. This gives the protein CASSLYSNLGQSYNEQFF.